This TCR beta chain originates from a study of T cell repertoires in cytomegalovirus infection. Study overall: Public signatures in TCR beta pointed to CMV infection and matching HLA type.

This clonotype came up many times. Trimming removed 6 bases from V and 4 bases from J, with 27 bases in between. This CDR3 has 17 amino acids. Looked up from germline, CDR1 is SQVTM and CDR2 is ANQGSEA. Using its own MiXCR run on the reads, TCRdb lists one record per CDR3 protein. Here the sample spans 290,000 or so distinct CDR3 sequences, about 9.1% being singletons. This TCR came from a human donor in good health (CMV status not recorded). Some clones in this sample may be carry-over from other donors' samples. The rearrangement uses TRBV29-1 and TRBJ1-2, with a tentative D call TRBD1 (5 bases). Sequenced input: PBMCs. The CDR3 DNA reads as TGCAGCGTGGTCCCCCAGACGGTGCAGGGAGCTTCCTATGGCTACACCTTC. Translation gives CSVVPQTVQGASYGYTF.